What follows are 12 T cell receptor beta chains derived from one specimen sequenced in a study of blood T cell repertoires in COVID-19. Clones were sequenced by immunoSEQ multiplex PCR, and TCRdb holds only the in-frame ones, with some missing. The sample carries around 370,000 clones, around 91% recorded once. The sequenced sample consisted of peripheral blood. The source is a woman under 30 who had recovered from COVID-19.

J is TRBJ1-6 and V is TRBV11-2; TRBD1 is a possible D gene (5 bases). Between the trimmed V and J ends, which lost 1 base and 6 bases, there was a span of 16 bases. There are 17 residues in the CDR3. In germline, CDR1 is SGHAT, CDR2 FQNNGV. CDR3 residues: CASSLGGRVFINSPLHF. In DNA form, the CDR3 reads TGTGCCAGCAGCTTAGGCGGCAGGGTTTTCATTAATTCACCCCTCCACTTT.

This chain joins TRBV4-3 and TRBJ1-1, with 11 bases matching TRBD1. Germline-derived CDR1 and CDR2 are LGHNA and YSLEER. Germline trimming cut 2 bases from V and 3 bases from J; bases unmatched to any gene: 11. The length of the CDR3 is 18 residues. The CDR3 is CASSQSAAGQGAYTEAFF. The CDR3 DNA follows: TGCGCCAGCAGCCAATCCGCCGCCGGACAGGGGGCATACACTGAAGCTTTCTTT.

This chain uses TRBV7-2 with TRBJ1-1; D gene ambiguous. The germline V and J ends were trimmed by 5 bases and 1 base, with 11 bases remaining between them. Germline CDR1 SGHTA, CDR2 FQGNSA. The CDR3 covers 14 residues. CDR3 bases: TGTGCCAGCAGCCCCCGTCGGGGGAACACTGAAGCTTTCTTT. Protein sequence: CASSPRRGNTEAFF. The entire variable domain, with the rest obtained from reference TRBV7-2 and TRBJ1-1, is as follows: GAGVSQSPSNKVTEKGKDVELRCDPISGHTALYWYRQSLGQGLEFLIYFQGNSAPDKSGLPSDRFSAERTGGSVSTLTIQRTQQEDSAVYLCASSPRRGNTEAFFGQGTRLTVV.

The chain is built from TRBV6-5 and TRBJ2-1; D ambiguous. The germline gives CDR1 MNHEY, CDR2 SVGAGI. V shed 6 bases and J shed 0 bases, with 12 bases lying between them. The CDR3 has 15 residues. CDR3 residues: CASSLDRSSYNEQFF. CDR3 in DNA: TGTGCCAGCAGCCTCGACCGGAGCTCCTACAATGAGCAGTTCTTC.

CDR3 coding DNA: TGTGCCAGCAGCCAATTCCTAGGACTAGCGGTAGAGCAGTTCTTC. Translated: CASSQFLGLAVEQFF. The chain employs TRBV3-1 (or the pseudogene TRBV3-2) and TRBJ2-1, with TRBD2 identical over 10 bases. V lost 2 bases and J lost 10; bases outside the gene matches: 8. Germline loops: CDR1 LGHDT, CDR2 YNNKEL (reference sequence). This CDR3 region has 15 residues.

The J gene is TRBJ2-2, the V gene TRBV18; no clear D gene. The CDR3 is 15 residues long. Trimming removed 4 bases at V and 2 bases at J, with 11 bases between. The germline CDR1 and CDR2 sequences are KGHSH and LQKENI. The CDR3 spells CASSLLDSNTGELFF. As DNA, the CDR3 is TGTGCCAGCTCACTCCTTGACTCTAACACCGGGGAGCTGTTTTTT.

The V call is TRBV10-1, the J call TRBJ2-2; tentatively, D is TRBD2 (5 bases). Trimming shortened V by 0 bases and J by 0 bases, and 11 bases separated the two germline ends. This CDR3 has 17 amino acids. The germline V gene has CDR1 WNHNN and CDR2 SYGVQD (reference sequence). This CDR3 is CASSESEAVANTGELFF. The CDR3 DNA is TGCGCCAGCAGTGAGTCGGAGGCAGTTGCGAACACCGGGGAGCTGTTTTTT.

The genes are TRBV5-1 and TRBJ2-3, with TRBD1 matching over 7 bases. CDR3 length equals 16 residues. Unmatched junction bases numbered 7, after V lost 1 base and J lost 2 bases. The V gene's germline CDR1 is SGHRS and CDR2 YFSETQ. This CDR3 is CASSLTLQGITDTQYF. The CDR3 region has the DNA TGCGCCAGCAGCTTGACCCTACAGGGGATCACAGATACGCAGTATTTT.

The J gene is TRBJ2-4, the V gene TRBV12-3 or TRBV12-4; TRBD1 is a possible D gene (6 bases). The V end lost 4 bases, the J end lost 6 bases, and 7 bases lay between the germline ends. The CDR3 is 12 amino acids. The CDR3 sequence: CASSSDRNIQYF. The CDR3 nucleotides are TGTGCCAGCAGTTCGGACAGAAACATTCAGTACTTC.

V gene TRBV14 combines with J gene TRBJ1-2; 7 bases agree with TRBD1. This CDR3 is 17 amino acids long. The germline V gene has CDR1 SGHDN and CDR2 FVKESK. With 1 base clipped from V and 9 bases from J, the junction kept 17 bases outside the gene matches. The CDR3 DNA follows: TGTGCCAGCAGCCAAGTTGCAGGGGGAACACTCTATGGGAGCTACACCTTC. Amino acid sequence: CASSQVAGGTLYGSYTF.

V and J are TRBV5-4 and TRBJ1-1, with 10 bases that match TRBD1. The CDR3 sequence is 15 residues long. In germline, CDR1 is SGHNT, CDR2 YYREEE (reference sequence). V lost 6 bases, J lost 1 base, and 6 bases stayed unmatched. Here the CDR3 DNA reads TGTGCCAGCAAGGGGACAGGGGATGCGAACACTGAAGCTTTCTTT. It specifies CASKGTGDANTEAFF.

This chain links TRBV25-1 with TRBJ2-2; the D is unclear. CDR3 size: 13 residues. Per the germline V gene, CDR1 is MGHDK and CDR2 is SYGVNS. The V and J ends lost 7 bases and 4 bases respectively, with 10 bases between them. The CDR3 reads CASISDTTGELFF. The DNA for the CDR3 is TGTGCCAGCATTTCCGACACCACCGGGGAGCTGTTTTTT.